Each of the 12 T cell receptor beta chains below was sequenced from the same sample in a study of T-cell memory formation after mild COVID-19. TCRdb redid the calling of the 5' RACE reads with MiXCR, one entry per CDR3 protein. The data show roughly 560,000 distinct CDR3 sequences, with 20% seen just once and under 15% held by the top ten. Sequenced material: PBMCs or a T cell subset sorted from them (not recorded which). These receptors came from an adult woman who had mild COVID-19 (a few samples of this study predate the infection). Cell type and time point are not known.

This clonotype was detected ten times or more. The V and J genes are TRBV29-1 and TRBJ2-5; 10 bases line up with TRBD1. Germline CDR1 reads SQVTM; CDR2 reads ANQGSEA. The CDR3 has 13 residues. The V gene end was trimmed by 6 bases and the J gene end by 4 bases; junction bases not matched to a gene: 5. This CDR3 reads CSVLGDRGETQYF. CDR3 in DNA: TGCAGCGTCCTAGGGGACAGGGGAGAGACCCAGTACTTC. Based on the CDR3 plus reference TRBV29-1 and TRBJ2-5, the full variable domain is SAVISQKPSRDICQRGTSLTIQCQVDSQVTMMFWYRQQPGQSLTLIATANQGSEATYESGFVIDKFPISRPNLTFSTLTVSNMSPEDSSIYLCSVLGDRGETQYFGPGTRLLVL.

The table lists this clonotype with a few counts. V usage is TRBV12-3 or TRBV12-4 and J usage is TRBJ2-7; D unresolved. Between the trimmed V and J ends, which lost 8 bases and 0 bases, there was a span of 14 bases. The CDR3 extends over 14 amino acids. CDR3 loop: CASRLGWSSYEQYF. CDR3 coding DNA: TGTGCCAGCCGGCTGGGATGGAGCTCCTACGAGCAGTACTTC.

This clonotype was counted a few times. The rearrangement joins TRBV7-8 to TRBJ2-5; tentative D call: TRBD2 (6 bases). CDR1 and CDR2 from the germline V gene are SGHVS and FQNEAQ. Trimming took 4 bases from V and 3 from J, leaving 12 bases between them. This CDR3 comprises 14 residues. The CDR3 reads CASSSGRLEETQYF. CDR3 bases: TGTGCCAGCAGCTCAGGGAGGCTGGAAGAGACCCAGTACTTC.

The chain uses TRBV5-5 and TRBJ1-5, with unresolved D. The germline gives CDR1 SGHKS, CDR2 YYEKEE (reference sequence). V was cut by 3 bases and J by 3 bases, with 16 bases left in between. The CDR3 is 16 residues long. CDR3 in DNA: TGTGCCAGCAGCTACACGGATGGAGATCTCAATCAGCCCCAGCATTTT. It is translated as CASSYTDGDLNQPQHF.

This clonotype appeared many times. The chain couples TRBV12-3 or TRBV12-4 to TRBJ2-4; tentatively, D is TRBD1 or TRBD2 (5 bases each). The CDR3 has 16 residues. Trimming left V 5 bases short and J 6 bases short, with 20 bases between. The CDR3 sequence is CASSLGTFPNRNIQYF. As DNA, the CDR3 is TGTGCCAGCAGTCTCGGGACGTTCCCTAATCGAAACATTCAGTACTTC.

The CDR3 DNA reads as TGTGCCACCAGCAGACCCGTCTCTGGGGCCAACGTCCTGACTTTC. This codes for CATSRPVSGANVLTF. The chain has TRBV15 and TRBJ2-6; D remains unclear. Trimming stripped 2 bases from V and 0 bases from J, with 5 bases between. Germline V gene lookup returns CDR1 LNHNV and CDR2 YYDKDF (reference sequence). The CDR3 covers 15 residues.

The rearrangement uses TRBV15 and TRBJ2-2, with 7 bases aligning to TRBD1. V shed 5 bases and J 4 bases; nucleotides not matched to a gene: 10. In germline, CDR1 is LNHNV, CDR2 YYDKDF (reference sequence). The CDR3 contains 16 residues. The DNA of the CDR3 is TGTGCCACCAGCCGTGACAGGGTTTCACCCACCGGGGAGCTGTTTTTT. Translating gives CATSRDRVSPTGELFF.

The CDR3 coding sequence is TGTGCCAGCAGCTCCAGGACAGCTTATAATTCACCCCTCCACTTT. Translated: CASSSRTAYNSPLHF. V is TRBV7-2 and J is TRBJ1-6, with a weak D call TRBD1 (6 bases). This CDR3 contains 15 residues. Germline CDR1 reads SGHTA; CDR2 reads FQGNSA. V dropped 4 bases and J dropped 4 bases, with 11 bases sitting between them.

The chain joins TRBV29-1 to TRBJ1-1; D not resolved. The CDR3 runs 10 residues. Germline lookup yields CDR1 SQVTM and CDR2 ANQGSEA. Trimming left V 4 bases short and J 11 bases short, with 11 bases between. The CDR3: CSVVETSAFF. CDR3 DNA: TGCAGCGTTGTAGAAACCTCGGCTTTCTTT.

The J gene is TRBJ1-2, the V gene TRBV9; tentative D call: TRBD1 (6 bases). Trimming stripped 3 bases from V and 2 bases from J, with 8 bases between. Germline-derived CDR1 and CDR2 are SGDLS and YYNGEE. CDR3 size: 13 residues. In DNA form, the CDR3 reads TGTGCCAGCAGCGACAGGGTGAACTATGGCTACACCTTC. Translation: CASSDRVNYGYTF.

Here the CDR3 reads CASSLGGTLELFF. The CDR3 nucleotides read TGTGCCAGCAGCTTAGGGGGAACCTTGGAGCTGTTTTTT. V and J are TRBV7-8 and TRBJ2-2; no firm D call. The germline gives CDR1 SGHVS, CDR2 FQNEAQ. The length of the CDR3 is 13 residues. The germline V and J ends were trimmed by 1 base and 10 bases, with 10 bases remaining between them.

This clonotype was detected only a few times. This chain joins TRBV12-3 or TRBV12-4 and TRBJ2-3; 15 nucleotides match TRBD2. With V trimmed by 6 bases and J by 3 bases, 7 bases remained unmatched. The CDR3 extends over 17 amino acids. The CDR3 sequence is CASSHGTSGRRTDTQYF. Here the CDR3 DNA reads TGTGCCAGCAGCCACGGGACTAGCGGGAGGAGGACAGATACGCAGTATTTT.